Listed below are T cell receptor beta chains from one sample, sequenced in a study of cytomegalovirus exposure and HLA in healthy donors. The data were produced by immunoSEQ multiplex PCR, yet TCRdb's version contains in-frame clones alone and is incomplete. This sample has 110,000 to 150,000 clones, with approximately 90% found just once. Sequencing input: PBMCs. These TCRs come from a man between 18 and 35 years old in good health and CMV-seronegative. CDR3s include the opening cysteine and the closing phenylalanine or tryptophan. D genes are given only for firm matches. Clone size appears in some rows only: once, few, many, or a class for an expanded clone.

V	D	J	size	CDR3	DNA
TRBV9	TRBD2	TRBJ2-3	NA	CASSILGTSGSTDTQYF	TGTGCCAGCAGCATCCTAGGAACTAGCGGGAGCACAGATACGCAGTATTTT
TRBV30	NA	TRBJ1-1	NA	CALRGGWTEAFF	TGTGCATTAAGGGGGGGTTGGACTGAAGCTTTCTTT
TRBV30	NA	TRBJ2-5	once	CAWSVVSEGTQYF	TGTGCCTGGAGTGTAGTGAGCGAGGGGACCCAGTACTTC
TRBV9	NA	TRBJ2-3	once	CASSVVGETDTQYF	TGTGCCAGCAGCGTAGTCGGGGAGACAGATACGCAGTATTTT
TRBV2	NA	TRBJ2-4	NA	CASSVKSGAKNIQYF	TGTGCCAGCAGTGTCAAGTCCGGGGCCAAAAACATTCAGTACTTC
TRBV29-1	NA	TRBJ1-1	NA	CSVEDRAFF	TGCAGCGTTGAAGATCGGGCTTTCTTT
TRBV19	NA	TRBJ1-4	NA	CASSIDLGVTEKLFF	TGTGCCAGTAGTATAGATCTAGGGGTCACTGAAAAACTGTTTTTT
TRBV7-8	TRBD2	TRBJ2-5	NA	CASRPRSGGPEEETQYF	TGTGCCAGCAGACCTCGTAGCGGGGGGCCGGAAGAAGAGACCCAGTACTTC
TRBV25-1	NA	TRBJ2-5	NA	CASSPDGTPNQETQYF	TGTGCCAGCAGCCCCGACGGGACACCTAACCAAGAGACCCAGTACTTC
TRBV9	TRBD1	TRBJ1-4	NA	CASSVGRTGDEKLFF	TGTGCCAGCAGCGTAGGTAGGACAGGGGATGAAAAACTGTTTTTT
TRBV6-1	NA	TRBJ1-1	NA	CASRLTGLNTEAFF	TGTGCCAGCAGGTTAACAGGGTTGAACACTGAAGCTTTCTTT